This TCR beta chain was sequenced during a study of T cell responses to AZD1222 COVID-19 vaccine. Study-wide background: Second-dose intervals near 4 or 12 weeks were combined. Broader study findings: Clonal diversity was possibly underestimated; the donors were predominantly white British and more often female.

The protocol was immunoSEQ multiplex PCR, while the TCRdb copy is restricted to in-frame clones and leaves out a portion. There are 150,000 to 200,000 clones in the sample; 85% to 95% occur only once, and 10% lies in the top ten. In regard to this clone: No antigen is known for it.

The CDR3 extends over 14 amino acids. V was clipped by 6 bases and J by 2 bases, with 11 bases between them. Germline CDR1 and CDR2: MNHEY and SVGEGT. The receptor's source is an adult in good health. The rearrangement uses TRBV6-2 or TRBV6-3 and TRBJ1-5, with D unresolved. The material was peripheral blood, obtained on day 0 of AZD1222 vaccination. The CDR3 DNA follows: TGTGCCAGCAGCCCGGTGGGTGGCAATCAGCCCCAGCATTTT. It translates to CASSPVGGNQPQHF.